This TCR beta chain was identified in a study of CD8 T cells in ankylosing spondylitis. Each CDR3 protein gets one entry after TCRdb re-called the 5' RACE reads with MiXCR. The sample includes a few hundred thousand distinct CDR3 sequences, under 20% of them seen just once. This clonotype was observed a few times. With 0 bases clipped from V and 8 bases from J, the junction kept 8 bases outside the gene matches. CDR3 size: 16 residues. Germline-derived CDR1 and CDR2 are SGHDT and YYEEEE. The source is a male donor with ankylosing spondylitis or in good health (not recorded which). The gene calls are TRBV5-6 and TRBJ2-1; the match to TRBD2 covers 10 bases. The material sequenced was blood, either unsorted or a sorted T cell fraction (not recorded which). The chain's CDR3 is CASSLASGRAEYEQFF. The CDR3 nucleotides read TGTGCCAGCAGCTTGGCCAGCGGGAGGGCCGAGTATGAGCAGTTCTTC.